This TCR beta chain was documented in a study of T-cell memory formation after mild COVID-19. Study summary: Clusters were largely donor specific.

MiXCR, applied by TCRdb to the 5' RACE reads, yields one record per CDR3 protein. The sample records about 290,000 distinct CDR3 sequences, roughly 15% being singletons. Study-level findings and limits: The main location of contracting CD4+ clones was CM and EM, and that of contracting CD8+ clones was EMRA. The appearance of some responding clones in pre-infection memory suggested that cross-reactive memory joined.

Remarks on this clonotype: Its antigen is undetermined.

The germline V and J ends were trimmed by 4 bases and 7 bases, with 7 bases remaining between them. The CDR3 sequence is 11 residues long. The germline CDR1 and CDR2 sequences are LGHNA and YSLEER. Sequencing input: PBMCs or a T cell subset sorted from them (not recorded which). This chain joins TRBV4-3 and TRBJ1-2; D gene uncertain. This receptor was obtained from a man aged 18 to 30 who had mild COVID-19 (a few samples of this study predate the infection). Cell type and time point are not known. The CDR3 is CASSRAGGYTF. CDR3 DNA sequence: TGCGCCAGCAGCCGTGCGGGTGGCTACACCTTC.